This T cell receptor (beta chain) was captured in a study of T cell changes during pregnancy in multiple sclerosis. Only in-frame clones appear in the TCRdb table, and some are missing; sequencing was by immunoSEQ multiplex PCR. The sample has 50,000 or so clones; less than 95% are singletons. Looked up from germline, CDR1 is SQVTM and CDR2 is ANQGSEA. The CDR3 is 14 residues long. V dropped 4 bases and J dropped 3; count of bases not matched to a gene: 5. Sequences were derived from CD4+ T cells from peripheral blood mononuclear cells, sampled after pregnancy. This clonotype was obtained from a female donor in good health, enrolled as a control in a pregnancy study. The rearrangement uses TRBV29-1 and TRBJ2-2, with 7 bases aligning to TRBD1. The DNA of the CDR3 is TGCAGCGTTGGAGGGGGCGCGGACACCGGGGAGCTGTTTTTT. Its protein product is CSVGGGADTGELFF.